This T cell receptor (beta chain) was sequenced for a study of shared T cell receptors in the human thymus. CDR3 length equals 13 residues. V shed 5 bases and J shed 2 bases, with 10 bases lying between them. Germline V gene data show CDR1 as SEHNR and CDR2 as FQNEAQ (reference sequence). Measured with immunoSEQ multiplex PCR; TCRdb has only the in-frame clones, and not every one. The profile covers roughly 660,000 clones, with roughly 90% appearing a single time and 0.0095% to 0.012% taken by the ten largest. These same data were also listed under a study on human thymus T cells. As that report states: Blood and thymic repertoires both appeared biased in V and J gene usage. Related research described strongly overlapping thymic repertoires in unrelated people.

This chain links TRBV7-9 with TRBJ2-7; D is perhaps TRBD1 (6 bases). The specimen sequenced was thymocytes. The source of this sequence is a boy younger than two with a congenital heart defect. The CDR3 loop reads CASSRQATYEQYF. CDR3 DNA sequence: TGTGCCAGCAGCAGACAGGCCACCTACGAGCAGTACTTC.